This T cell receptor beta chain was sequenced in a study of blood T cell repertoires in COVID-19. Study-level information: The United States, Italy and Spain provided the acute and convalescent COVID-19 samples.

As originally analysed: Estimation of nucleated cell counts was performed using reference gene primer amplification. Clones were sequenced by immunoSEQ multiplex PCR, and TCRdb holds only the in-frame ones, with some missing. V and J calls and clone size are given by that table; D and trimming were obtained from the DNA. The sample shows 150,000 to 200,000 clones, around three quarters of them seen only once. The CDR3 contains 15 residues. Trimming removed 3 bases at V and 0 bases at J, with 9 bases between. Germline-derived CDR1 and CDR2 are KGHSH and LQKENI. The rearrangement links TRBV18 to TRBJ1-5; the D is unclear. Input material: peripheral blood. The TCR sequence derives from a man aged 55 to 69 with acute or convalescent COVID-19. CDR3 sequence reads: CASSPQDHSNQPQHF. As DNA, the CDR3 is TGTGCCAGCTCACCGCAGGATCATAGCAATCAGCCCCAGCATTTT.